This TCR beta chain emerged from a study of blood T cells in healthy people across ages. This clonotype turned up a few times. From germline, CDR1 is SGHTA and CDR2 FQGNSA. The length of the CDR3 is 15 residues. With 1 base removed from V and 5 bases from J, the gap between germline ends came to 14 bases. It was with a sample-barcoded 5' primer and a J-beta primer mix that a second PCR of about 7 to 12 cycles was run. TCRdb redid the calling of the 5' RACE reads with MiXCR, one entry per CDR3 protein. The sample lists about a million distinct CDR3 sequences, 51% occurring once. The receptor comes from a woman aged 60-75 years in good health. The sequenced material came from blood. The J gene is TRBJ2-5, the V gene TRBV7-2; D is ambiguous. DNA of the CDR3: TGTGCCAGCAGCTTAGGACTTTCTACCCAGGAGACCCAGTACTTC. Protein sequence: CASSLGLSTQETQYF.